This TCR beta chain was found in a study of CD8 T cells in Susac syndrome. Sequencing of TCR beta was performed on blood CD8+ T cells and on blood CD4+ T cells. Negative magnetic isolation gave CD8+ and CD4+ cells; FACS enriched CD8+ TEMRA. RNA in amounts of roughly 0.5 to 1 ug was reverse transcribed with random hexamers. TCR beta CDR3 was amplified by immunoSEQ covering 54 Vbeta and 13 Jbeta. TCRdb processed the immunoSEQ multiplex PCR reads anew with MiXCR; each CDR3 protein has one entry. The data show 150,000 or so distinct CDR3 sequences, around 94% seen once. The TCR comes from a human donor in good health. Sequenced sample: CD4+ T cells from PBMCs.

CDR3 nucleotide sequence: TGTGCCATCAGGGACTCTGGAAACACCATATATTTT. Protein sequence: CAIRDSGNTIYF. The chain links TRBV10-3 to TRBJ1-3; D gene ambiguous. From germline, CDR1 is ENHRY and CDR2 SYGVKD. Trimming took 6 bases from V and 0 from J, leaving 3 bases between them. CDR3 length: 12 residues.